This entry lists 26 T cell receptor beta chains sequenced from one sample in a study of blood T cells in healthy people across ages. Sample-barcoded 5' priming and a J-beta primer mix drove a second PCR of roughly 7 to 11 cycles. TCRdb reprocessed the 5' RACE reads via MiXCR and lists one record per CDR3 protein. The table has approximately 1,700,000 distinct CDR3 sequences, about 39% seen once. The material sequenced was blood. Every receptor here comes from a human donor in good health.

The V call is TRBV6-2 or TRBV6-3, the J call TRBJ1-2; D remains ambiguous. This CDR3 is 16 amino acids long. V lost 5 bases, J lost 0 bases, and 16 bases lay in between. In germline, CDR1 is MNHEY, CDR2 SVGEGT. The CDR3 sequence is CASSTPGRGTNYGYTF. CDR3 DNA: TGTGCCAGCAGTACCCCCGGCCGAGGAACTAACTATGGCTACACCTTC.

This clonotype has at least ten counts. The junction does not match germline at one end; this may be a read error. DNA of the CDR3: TGTGCCAGCAGCCAAGATGACACCTACGAGCAGTACTTC. It codes for CASSQDDTYEQYF. The chain links TRBV4-1 to TRBJ2-7; D is uncertain. The CDR3 is made up of 13 amino acids. Per the germline V gene, CDR1 is MGHRA and CDR2 is YSYEKL.

The CDR3 region has the DNA TGTGCCAGCAGCCACATAGCGGGGGGACTCCACGAGCAGTACTTC. This encodes CASSHIAGGLHEQYF. This chain uses TRBV4-2 with TRBJ2-7, with 10 bases aligning to TRBD2. The CDR3 is 15 residues long. The germline V gene encodes CDR1 LGHNA and CDR2 YNFKEQ. J was trimmed by 5 bases and V by 3 bases; bases with no gene match: 7.

Only a few counts were recorded for this clonotype. The CDR3 DNA is TGCGCCAGCAGCCACCTCCTCCTTGGACAGGGGGACACTGAAGCTTTCTTT. This translates into CASSHLLLGQGDTEAFF. The V gene is TRBV4-3, the J gene TRBJ1-1; the match to TRBD1 covers 10 bases. V lost 3 bases and J lost 3; bases outside the gene matches: 10. The CDR3 extends over 17 amino acids. CDR1 and CDR2 from the germline V gene are LGHNA and YSLEER.

This clonotype was observed a handful of times. The V and J genes are TRBV20-1 and TRBJ1-1; 7 nucleotides line up with TRBD1. The CDR3 contains 13 residues. Germline CDR1 is DFQATT and CDR2 is SNEGSKA (reference sequence). V shed 5 bases, J shed 4 bases, and the junction held 7 bases outside the gene matches. The CDR3 loop reads CSAPRQGVTEAFF. The CDR3 DNA reads TGCAGTGCTCCAAGACAGGGTGTCACTGAAGCTTTCTTT.

The chain couples TRBV4-3 to TRBJ1-2, with D possibly TRBD1 on 6 matching bases. This CDR3 has 14 residues. The germline V and J ends were trimmed by 1 base and 2 bases, with 8 bases remaining between them. Germline CDR1 is LGHNA and CDR2 is YSLEER. The chain's CDR3 is CASSQARGNYGYTF. The CDR3 nucleotides are TGCGCCAGCAGCCAAGCGAGGGGGAACTATGGCTACACCTTC.

The V gene is TRBV10-3, the J gene TRBJ2-3; D gene uncertain. Germline V gene sequence: CDR1 ENHRY, CDR2 SYGVKD. This CDR3 has 12 residues. Trimming took 1 base from V and 3 from J, leaving 2 bases between them. CDR3 loop: CAISELTDTQYF. Written as DNA, the CDR3 is TGTGCCATCAGTGAGTTGACAGATACGCAGTATTTT.

The V call is TRBV5-1, the J call TRBJ2-5; 10 bases line up with TRBD1. The end of the DNA is better explained by TRBJ2-7, so the J call may be wrong. This CDR3 region has 14 residues. Germline-derived CDR1 and CDR2 are SGHRS and YFSETQ. The CDR3 sequence: CASSPGTGEDEQYF. CDR3 DNA sequence: TGCGCCAGCAGCCCGGGGACAGGGGAGGACGAGCAGTACTTC.

The sample holds a few counts of this clonotype. This chain connects TRBV12-3 or TRBV12-4 to TRBJ2-3, with 10 bases lining up with TRBD2. This CDR3 contains 14 residues. Germline trimming cut 5 bases from V and 5 bases from J; bases unmatched to any gene: 4. The chain's CDR3 is CASSISGGLDTQYF. CDR3 nucleotides: TGTGCCAGCAGTATTAGCGGGGGGCTAGATACGCAGTATTTT.

A few counts support this clonotype. The J gene is TRBJ2-1, the V gene TRBV25-1; TRBD2 aligns across 11 bases. With 6 bases clipped from V and 2 bases from J, the junction kept 3 bases outside the gene matches. From germline, CDR1 is MGHDK and CDR2 SYGVNS. The length of the CDR3 is 15 residues. The CDR3 here is CASRIAGGPYNEQFF. In DNA, the CDR3 is TGTGCCAGCAGAATAGCGGGAGGGCCCTACAATGAGCAGTTCTTC.

The chain is built from TRBV12-3 or TRBV12-4 and TRBJ1-1; D is uncertain. This CDR3 region has 13 residues. The ends were cut back, 6 bases at V and 0 bases at J, with 8 bases in the middle. CDR3 nucleotide sequence: TGTGCCAGCAGGCGGAGCCTGAACACTGAAGCTTTCTTT. Translated, it gives CASRRSLNTEAFF.

The genes are TRBV24-1 and TRBJ2-1; 7 bases align to TRBD1. The trim removed 5 bases at V and 9 bases at J, leaving 12 bases unmatched. The CDR3 loop spans 15 amino acids. Germline CDR1 is KGHDR and CDR2 is SFDVKD. The CDR3 coding sequence is TGTGCCACCAGTGGGAACGGCGACAGGGTAGTTGAGCAGTTCTTC. This encodes CATSGNGDRVVEQFF.

This sequence joins TRBV10-3 and TRBJ1-6, with D possibly being TRBD1 (5 bases). Germline lookup yields CDR1 ENHRY and CDR2 SYGVKD. V lost 6 bases, J lost 1 base, and 7 bases lay in between. CDR3 length equals 14 residues. The CDR3, as DNA: TGTGCCATCAGAGGGGATTCCTATAATTCACCCCTCCACTTT. It specifies CAIRGDSYNSPLHF.

This clonotype has just a few counts. This chain uses TRBV29-1 with TRBJ2-3; D might be TRBD1 (6 bases). Germline CDR1 SQVTM, CDR2 ANQGSEA. The CDR3 sequence is 14 residues long. DNA for the CDR3: TGCACCCAAAGAGGACAGTTAAGCACAGATACGCAGTATTTT. Amino acid sequence: CTQRGQLSTDTQYF.

This clonotype was observed a handful of times. The chain has TRBV6-1 and TRBJ2-7; a possible D gene is TRBD2 (6 bases). Deletions cut 4 bases from V and 3 bases from J, with 7 bases between. Germline values: CDR1 MNHNS, CDR2 SASEGT. The CDR3 has 12 amino acids. As DNA, the CDR3 is TGTGCCAGCAGTGTAGCGGTCTACGAGCAGTACTTC. Translated, it gives CASSVAVYEQYF.

The chain recombines TRBV20-1 with TRBJ2-1; TRBD1 is a possible D gene (6 bases). V was trimmed by 5 bases and J by 4 bases, leaving 15 bases between them. The germline CDR1 and CDR2 sequences are DFQATT and SNEGSKA (reference sequence). The CDR3 is 14 amino acids. For the CDR3, the DNA is TGCAGTGCTCCAACAGGGTTGGGGTACAATGAGCAGTTCTTC. Protein: CSAPTGLGYNEQFF.

The rearrangement joins TRBV5-1 to TRBJ2-1; no clear D. There are 14 residues in the CDR3. V was shortened by 1 base and J by 5 bases, with 10 bases between the two germline ends. CDR1 and CDR2 (germline): SGHRS, YFSETQ. The CDR3, as DNA: TGCGCCAGCAGCTTGTTAGAGGCCCACAATGAGCAGTTCTTC. This encodes CASSLLEAHNEQFF.

Turning to this clonotype: A junction end diverges from the germline sequence, so it may reflect a read error. The chain has TRBV29-1 and TRBJ1-4; 9 bases are a match to TRBD1. Germline V gives CDR1 SQVTM, CDR2 ANQGSEA. This CDR3 spans 14 amino acids. The CDR3 protein is CSVAPDRGNEKLIF. The CDR3 nucleotides are TGCAGCGTTGCACCGGACAGGGGTAATGAAAAACTGATTTTT.

The chain couples TRBV9 to TRBJ2-7; a weak D match, TRBD2 (5 bases). The V end was cut by 2 bases, the J end by 2 bases, with 11 bases between. CDR1 SGDLS and CDR2 YYNGEE come from the germline V gene. The CDR3 has 14 amino acids. For the CDR3, the DNA is TGTGCCAGCAGCGTCGGCGGGCGTGCCTACGAGCAGTACTTC. Residues: CASSVGGRAYEQYF.

The V call is TRBV6-2 or TRBV6-3, the J call TRBJ2-1, with D perhaps TRBD2 (6 bases). CDR3 length: 13 residues. The germline V and J ends were trimmed by 4 bases and 7 bases, with 11 bases remaining between them. Germline CDR1 reads MNHEY; CDR2 reads SVGEGT. The CDR3 DNA is TGTGCCAGCAGTTTTGGGACTCTGAATGAGCAGTTCTTC. This sequence encodes CASSFGTLNEQFF.

The CDR3 sequence is CASSPTDRGGDTQYF. The CDR3 DNA is TGTGCCAGCTCACCTACCGACAGGGGAGGAGATACGCAGTATTTT. The chain couples TRBV18 to TRBJ2-3; 8 bases fit TRBD1. The CDR3 has 15 residues. V dropped 3 bases and J dropped 5; count of bases not matched to a gene: 7. CDR1 is KGHSH, CDR2 LQKENI, per germline.

V usage is TRBV14 and J usage is TRBJ1-2, with D uncertain. V was trimmed by 1 base and J by 5 bases, leaving 8 bases between them. CDR3 size: 13 residues. Germline V gene sequence: CDR1 SGHDN, CDR2 FVKESK. CDR3 coding DNA: TGTGCCAGCAGCCAAGCTCTCGGGTATGGCTACACCTTC. This gives the protein CASSQALGYGYTF.

This rearrangement joins TRBV5-1 to TRBJ2-5, with a weak D call TRBD1 (5 bases). The J call may be in error: the DNA end matches TRBJ2-7 better. Germline lookup yields CDR1 SGHRS and CDR2 YFSETQ. The CDR3 loop spans 13 amino acids. The DNA for the CDR3 is TGCGCCAGCAGCTTGGTGACAGACCACGAGCAGTACTTC. Encoded protein: CASSLVTDHEQYF.

The chain uses TRBV3-1 and TRBJ1-2; TRBD1 is a possible D gene (5 bases). The V gene's germline CDR1 is LGHDT and CDR2 YNNKEL (reference sequence). V lost 0 bases, J lost 6 bases, and 8 bases lay in between. This CDR3 is 13 amino acids long. DNA of the CDR3: TGTGCCAGCAGCCAAGAGGGGGTACATGGCTACACCTTC. Encoded protein: CASSQEGVHGYTF.

This chain joins TRBV4-3 and TRBJ2-1; 10 bases fit TRBD2. V dropped 0 bases and J dropped 6; count of bases not matched to a gene: 2. The CDR3 extends over 15 amino acids. The germline CDR1 and CDR2 sequences are LGHNA and YSLEER. For the CDR3, the DNA is TGCGCCAGCAGCCAAGAAGGACTAGCGGTCAATGAGCAGTTCTTC. Protein product: CASSQEGLAVNEQFF.

As for this clonotype: The junction does not match germline at one end; this may be a read error. The chain uses TRBV28 and TRBJ2-4; D perhaps matches TRBD1 (6 bases). This CDR3 is 17 amino acids long. The germline V gene has CDR1 MDHEN and CDR2 SYDVKM. CDR3 residues: CAGSLPTGNRAKNIQYF. The CDR3 DNA is TGTGCCGGCAGTTTACCTACAGGGAATCGAGCCAAAAACATTCAGTACTTC.